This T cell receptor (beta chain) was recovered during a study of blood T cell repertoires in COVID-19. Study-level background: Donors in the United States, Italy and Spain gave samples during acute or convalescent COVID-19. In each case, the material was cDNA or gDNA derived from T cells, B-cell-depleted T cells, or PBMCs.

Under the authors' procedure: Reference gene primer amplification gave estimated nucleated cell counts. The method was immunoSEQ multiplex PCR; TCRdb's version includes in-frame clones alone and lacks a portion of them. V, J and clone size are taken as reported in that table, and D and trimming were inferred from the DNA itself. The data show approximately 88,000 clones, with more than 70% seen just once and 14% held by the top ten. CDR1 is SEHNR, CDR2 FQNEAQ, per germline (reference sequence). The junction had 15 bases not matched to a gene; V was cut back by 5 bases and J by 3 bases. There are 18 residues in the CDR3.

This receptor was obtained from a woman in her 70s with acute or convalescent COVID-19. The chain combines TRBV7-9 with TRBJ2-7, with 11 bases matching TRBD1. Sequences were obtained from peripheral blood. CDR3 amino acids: CASSPRYPGQGGHYEQYV. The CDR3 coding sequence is TGTGCCAGCAGCCCAAGATACCCGGGACAGGGGGGTCACTACGAGCAGTACGTC.